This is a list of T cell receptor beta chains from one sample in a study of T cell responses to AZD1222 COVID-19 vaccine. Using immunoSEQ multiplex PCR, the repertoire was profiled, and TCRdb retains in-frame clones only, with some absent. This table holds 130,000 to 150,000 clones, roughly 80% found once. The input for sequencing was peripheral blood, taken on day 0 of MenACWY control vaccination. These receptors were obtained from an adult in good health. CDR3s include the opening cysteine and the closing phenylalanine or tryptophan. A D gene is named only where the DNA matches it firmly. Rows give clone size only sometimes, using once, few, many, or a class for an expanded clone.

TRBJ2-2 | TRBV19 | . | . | TGTGCCAGTAGAACTACGGGCGGCACCGGGGAGCTGTTTTTT | CASRTTGGTGELFF
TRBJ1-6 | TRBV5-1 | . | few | TGCGCCAGCAGGAGCTCCTATAATTCACCCCTCCACTTT | CASRSSYNSPLHF
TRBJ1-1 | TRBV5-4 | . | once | TGTGCCAGCAGCCAACCCGCCGGGGGGCCGAACACTGAAGCTTTCTTT | CASSQPAGGPNTEAFF
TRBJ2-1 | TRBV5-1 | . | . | TGCGCCAGCAGCCAGGTGGGGGAACCCACTTACAATGAGCAGTTCTTC | CASSQVGEPTYNEQFF
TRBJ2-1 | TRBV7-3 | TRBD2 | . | TGTGCCAGCAGCTTACTAGCGGGGGGTACCAATGAGCAGTTCTTC | CASSLLAGGTNEQFF
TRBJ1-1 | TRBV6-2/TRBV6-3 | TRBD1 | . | TGTGCCAGCAGTTTACAGGGGGCTGGTGAAGCTTTCTTT | CASSLQGAGEAFF
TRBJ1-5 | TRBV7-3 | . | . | TGTGCCAGCAGCTTAGGCCTCAATCAGCCCCAGCATTTT | CASSLGLNQPQHF
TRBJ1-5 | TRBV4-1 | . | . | TGCGCCAGCAGCCAAGACCCATATCAGCCCCAGCATTTT | CASSQDPYQPQHF
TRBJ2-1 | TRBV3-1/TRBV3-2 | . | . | TGTGCCAGCAGCCAAGTAGTCCGTCGTCAGGGCCACTACAATGAGCAGTTCTTC | CASSQVVRRQGHYNEQFF
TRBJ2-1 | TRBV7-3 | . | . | TGTGCCAGCAGCGCCGGGGGATGGGGTGAGCAGTTCTTC | CASSAGGWGEQFF
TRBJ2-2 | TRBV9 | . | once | TGTGCCAGCAGCCCGAGGCCCGGGGAGCTGTTTTTT | CASSPRPGELFF
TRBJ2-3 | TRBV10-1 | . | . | TGCGCCAGCAGTGAGTCCAAAAGCACAGATACGCAGTATTTT | CASSESKSTDTQYF
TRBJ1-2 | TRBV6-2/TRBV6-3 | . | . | TGTGCCAGCAGTTCTCCAGGGCTGTCGGGCTACACCTTC | CASSSPGLSGYTF
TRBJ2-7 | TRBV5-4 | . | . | TGTGCCAGCAGCGGAAGGGGCGAGCAGTACTTC | CASSGRGEQYF
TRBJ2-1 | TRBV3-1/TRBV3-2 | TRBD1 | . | TGTGCCAGCAGCCGAGGACAGGGCGGCAATGAGCAGTTCTTC | CASSRGQGGNEQFF
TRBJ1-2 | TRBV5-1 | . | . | TGCGCCAGCAGCCCGGGACCTACGGCGTCCTACACCTTC | CASSPGPTASYTF
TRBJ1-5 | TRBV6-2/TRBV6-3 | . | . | TGTGCCAGCAGTTACCGGGACACCAATCAGCCCCAGCATTTT | CASSYRDTNQPQHF
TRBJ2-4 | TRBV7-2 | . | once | TGTGCCAGCACCGAAGCAGTGGTGGACATTCAGTACTTC | CASTEAVVDIQYF
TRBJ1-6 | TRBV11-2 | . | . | TGTGCCAGCAGCCCACGAGGGACGGCCTTTTTACCCCTCCACTTT | CASSPRGTAFLPLHF
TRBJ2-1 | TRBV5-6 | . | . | TGTGCCAGCAGCTTGGGGGGTCTAAACAGGGCAAATGAGCAGTTCTTC | CASSLGGLNRANEQFF
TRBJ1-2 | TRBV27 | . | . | TGTGCCAGCAGTTTAAGCCGAAGGGGGAGGACTAACTATGGCTACACCTTC | CASSLSRRGRTNYGYTF
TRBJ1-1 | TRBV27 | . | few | TGTGCCAGCAGGCGACTGGGGCAGGGCACTGAAGCTTTCTTT | CASRRLGQGTEAFF
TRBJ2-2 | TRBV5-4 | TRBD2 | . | TGTGCCAGCAGCTTGACTGCGGGGGTGAACACCGGGGAGCTGTTTTTT | CASSLTAGVNTGELFF
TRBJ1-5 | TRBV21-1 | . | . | TGTGCCAGCGGTAAGAGGGACAGCAATCAGCCCCAGCATTTT | CASGKRDSNQPQHF
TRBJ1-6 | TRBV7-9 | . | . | TGTGCCAGCAGCTTAGTCGGGACCGATTCACCCCTCCACTTT | CASSLVGTDSPLHF
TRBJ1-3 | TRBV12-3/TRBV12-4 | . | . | TGTGCCAGCAGGGGACTTACTGGAAACACCATATATTTT | CASRGLTGNTIYF
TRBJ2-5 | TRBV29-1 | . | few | TGCAGCGTTGCAACCGGGACCAAAGAGACCCAGTACTTC | CSVATGTKETQYF
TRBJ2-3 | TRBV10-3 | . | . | TGTGCCATCAGTGAAGGAAACTACGGGGGTGATACGCAGTATTTT | CAISEGNYGGDTQYF
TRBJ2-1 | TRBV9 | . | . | TGTGCCAGCAGCGTAGAAAGCGGGGGACAGGATGAGCAGTTCTTC | CASSVESGGQDEQFF
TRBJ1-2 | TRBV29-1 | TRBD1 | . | TGCAGCTATTGGACAGGGAATAGTGGCTACACCTTC | CSYWTGNSGYTF
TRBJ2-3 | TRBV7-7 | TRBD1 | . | TGTGCCAGCAGCCGACAGGGTGTCACAGATACGCAGTATTTT | CASSRQGVTDTQYF
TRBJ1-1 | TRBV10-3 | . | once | TGTGCCATCAGACCGGGACAAAATTTGGACACTGAAGCTTTCTTT | CAIRPGQNLDTEAFF
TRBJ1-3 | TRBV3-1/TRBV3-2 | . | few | TGTGCCAGCAGCCAAGCCGGGGCTGGAAACACCATATATTTT | CASSQAGAGNTIYF
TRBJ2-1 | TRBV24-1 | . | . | TGTGCCACCAGTGACCCTCCGGGGGCTGAGCAGTTCTTC | CATSDPPGAEQFF
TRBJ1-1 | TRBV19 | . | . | TGTGCCAGTAGTATAGAATTGGTGGGGGTCCCGACTGAAGCTTTCTTT | CASSIELVGVPTEAFF
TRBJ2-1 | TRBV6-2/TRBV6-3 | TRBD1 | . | TGTGCCAGCAGTTCCGACAGGGGAACCTACAATGAGCAGTTCTTC | CASSSDRGTYNEQFF
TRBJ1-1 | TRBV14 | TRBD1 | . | TGTGCCAGCAGCCAAATTAGTCAGGGGGGAACTGAAGCTTTCTTT | CASSQISQGGTEAFF